Presented here are 18 T cell receptor beta chains from one specimen sequenced in a study of T cell responses to AZD1222 COVID-19 vaccine. Libraries were prepared by immunoSEQ multiplex PCR; TCRdb keeps only in-frame clonotypes and omits some of them. The sample consists of 150,000 to 200,000 clones, nearly 95% of them appearing once. Sequencing used peripheral blood, obtained on day 0 of AZD1222 vaccination. The receptors were gathered from an adult in good health.

The V and J genes are TRBV25-1 and TRBJ1-3; no clear D gene. The CDR3 consists of 12 residues. Trimming shortened V by 5 bases and J by 2 bases, and 4 bases separated the two germline ends. Germline V gene sequence: CDR1 MGHDK, CDR2 SYGVNS. The DNA of the CDR3 is TGTGCCAGCAGTCCACCTGGAAACACCATATATTTT. Its protein is CASSPPGNTIYF. Combining the CDR3 with reference TRBV25-1 and TRBJ1-3 gives the whole variable domain EADIYQTPRYLVIGTGKKITLECSQTMGHDKMYWYQQDPGMELHLIHYSYGVNSTEKGDLSSESTVSRIRTEHFPLTLESARPSHTSQYLCASSPPGNTIYFGEGSWLTVV.

This chain joins TRBV3-1 (or the pseudogene TRBV3-2) and TRBJ2-7; TRBD2 agrees at 7 bases. Germline assignment: CDR1 LGHDT and CDR2 YNNKEL (reference sequence). The V gene end was trimmed by 4 bases and the J gene end by 2 bases; junction bases not matched to a gene: 2. The CDR3 runs to 13 residues. CDR3 amino acids: CASSPGTTYEQYF. DNA for the CDR3: TGTGCCAGCAGCCCCGGGACTACCTACGAGCAGTACTTC.

The V gene is TRBV4-2, the J gene TRBJ1-2, with a possible D match to TRBD1 (6 bases). There are 18 residues in the CDR3. V gave up 0 bases and J gave up 3 bases, with 20 bases separating them. Germline CDR1 is LGHNA and CDR2 is YNFKEQ. The CDR3 DNA follows: TGTGCCAGCAGCCAAGATCCTCCGGGACATAGACATTACTATGGCTACACCTTC. It is translated as CASSQDPPGHRHYYGYTF.

This chain joins TRBV21-1 and TRBJ1-2. TRBV21-1 is given as a pseudogene. The CDR3 sequence is 17 residues long. This CDR3 reads CASSKVYNRMIRYGYTF. The DNA for the CDR3 is TGTGCCAGCAGCAAAGTTTACAATAGGATGATTCGCTATGGCTACACCTTC.

This clone was observed a single time. The rearrangement uses TRBV18 and TRBJ1-4; 9 nucleotides match TRBD1. Germline assignment: CDR1 KGHSH and CDR2 LQKENI. Trimming removed 2 bases from V and 7 bases from J; junction bases left unmatched: 5. This CDR3 is built from 15 residues. The CDR3 DNA follows: TGTGCCAGCTCACCAGTCGGGACAGGGAGTGAAAAACTGTTTTTT. Its translation is CASSPVGTGSEKLFF.

The gene calls are TRBV7-2 and TRBJ2-7; the D gene is possibly TRBD2 (5 bases). The CDR3 runs 15 residues. Trimming removed 1 base from V and 1 base from J, with 11 bases in between. CDR1 and CDR2 (germline): SGHTA, FQGNSA. DNA of the CDR3: TGTGCCAGCAGCTTAGTTGAGAGCGGTTCCTACGAGCAGTACTTC. Its translation: CASSLVESGSYEQYF.

This clone showed up just once. V and J are TRBV11-2 and TRBJ1-1, with 9 nucleotides matching TRBD1. CDR1 and CDR2 from the germline V gene are SGHAT and FQNNGV. The CDR3 extends over 12 amino acids. Trimming cost V 3 bases and J 8 bases; bases outside gene matches: 1. This CDR3 is CASSFDRGEAFF. Written as DNA, the CDR3 is TGTGCCAGCAGCTTCGACAGGGGGGAAGCTTTCTTT.

The chain combines TRBV5-6 with TRBJ1-2; no clear D. V lost 4 bases, J lost 7 bases, and 14 bases lay in between. This CDR3 contains 13 residues. In germline, CDR1 is SGHDT, CDR2 YYEEEE. CDR3 sequence: CASSPPALRGYTF. CDR3 in DNA: TGTGCCAGCAGCCCCCCCGCCCTTCGTGGCTACACCTTC.

V usage is TRBV5-4 and J usage is TRBJ2-5; TRBD1 matches at 7 bases. Trimming took 6 bases from V and 2 from J; bases not matched to a gene: 10. The CDR3 length is 15 residues. CDR1 SGHNT and CDR2 YYREEE come from the germline V gene (reference sequence). CDR3 loop: CASTLRQGGQETQYF. CDR3 in DNA: TGTGCCAGCACCCTGCGACAGGGTGGTCAAGAGACCCAGTACTTC.

This clone was found once. V usage is TRBV9 and J usage is TRBJ1-6, with 7 positions matching TRBD1. Germline assignment: CDR1 SGDLS and CDR2 YYNGEE. The junction had 10 bases not matched to a gene; V was cut back by 3 bases and J by 7 bases. This CDR3 contains 16 residues. The CDR3 loop is CASSERSTGENSPLHF. For the CDR3, the DNA is TGTGCCAGCAGCGAGAGGTCCACAGGGGAGAATTCACCCCTCCACTTT. The full variable domain, its missing parts supplied by reference TRBV9 and TRBJ1-6, is DSGVTQTPKHLITATGQRVTLRCSPRSGDLSVYWYQQSLDQGLQFLIQYYNGEERAKGNILERFSAQQFPDLHSELNLSSLELGDSALYFCASSERSTGENSPLHFGNGTRLTVT.

The V call is TRBV4-3, the J call TRBJ2-3; D perhaps matches TRBD2 (5 bases). V was cut by 0 bases and J by 3 bases, with 16 bases left in between. Germline-derived CDR1 and CDR2 are LGHNA and YSLEER. CDR3 size: 17 residues. The CDR3 DNA sequence: TGCGCCAGCAGCCAAGATGGCGGGCCCCGATCGACAGATACGCAGTATTTT. It codes for CASSQDGGPRSTDTQYF.

V gene TRBV10-3 combines with J gene TRBJ1-5; TRBD1 matches at 7 bases. The V gene end was trimmed by 3 bases and the J gene end by 5 bases; junction bases not matched to a gene: 4. The CDR3 extends over 14 amino acids. Looked up from germline, CDR1 is ENHRY and CDR2 is SYGVKD. CDR3 in DNA: TGTGCCATCAGTGAAGGGCAGGGGGATCAGCCCCAGCATTTT. This sequence encodes CAISEGQGDQPQHF.

The J gene is TRBJ2-7, the V gene TRBV6-2 or TRBV6-3, with D perhaps matching TRBD1 (6 bases). V lost 6 bases and J 3 bases, leaving 9 bases between the germline ends. Germline CDR1 and CDR2: MNHEY and SVGEGT. The length of the CDR3 is 12 residues. CDR3 coding DNA: TGTGCCAGCAGCCACAGGGTCTACGAGCAGTACTTC. Translated, it gives CASSHRVYEQYF.

The CDR3, as DNA: TGTGCCAGCTCACCAACCGGGCCTGGGGGCACTGAAGCTTTCTTT. It yields the protein CASSPTGPGGTEAFF. V gene TRBV18 combines with J gene TRBJ1-1; weak D call: TRBD1 (5 bases). The CDR3 loop spans 15 amino acids. V lost 2 bases to trimming and J lost 4 bases, with 14 bases between them. Germline loops: CDR1 KGHSH, CDR2 LQKENI.

This chain links TRBV6-5 with TRBJ2-3; tentative D call: TRBD2 (5 bases). The V gene's germline CDR1 is MNHEY and CDR2 SVGAGI. The CDR3 has 12 amino acids. Between the trimmed V and J ends, which lost 6 bases and 4 bases, there was a span of 8 bases. The DNA for the CDR3 is TGTGCCAGCAGGGAGGATCCAGATACGCAGTATTTT. Its protein product is CASREDPDTQYF.

V and J are TRBV5-4 and TRBJ2-1; 7 nucleotides line up with TRBD2. Germline lookup yields CDR1 SGHNT and CDR2 YYREEE (reference sequence). This CDR3 has 17 amino acids. The trim removed 6 bases at V and 5 bases at J, leaving 17 bases unmatched. CDR3 DNA: TGTGCCAGCACCTCCGCCGGGGCGCGGGGGATCAACAATGAGCAGTTCTTC. This translates into CASTSAGARGINNEQFF.

The CDR3 here is CASSQQATNEKLFF. CDR3 in DNA: TGTGCCAGCAGCCAACAGGCAACTAATGAAAAACTGTTTTTT. The chain is built from TRBV7-8 and TRBJ1-4; D might be TRBD1 (5 bases). Germline V lookup: CDR1 SGHVS, CDR2 FQNEAQ. The length of the CDR3 is 14 residues. The V and J ends lost 5 bases and 0 bases respectively, with 7 bases between them.

V and J are TRBV28 and TRBJ1-5; no clear D. The CDR3 runs 14 residues. Germline assignment: CDR1 MDHEN and CDR2 SYDVKM. Trimming shortened V by 1 base and J by 4 bases, and 8 bases separated the two germline ends. The CDR3 protein is CASSLLAANQPQHF. CDR3 coding DNA: TGTGCCAGCAGTTTATTGGCAGCTAATCAGCCCCAGCATTTT.